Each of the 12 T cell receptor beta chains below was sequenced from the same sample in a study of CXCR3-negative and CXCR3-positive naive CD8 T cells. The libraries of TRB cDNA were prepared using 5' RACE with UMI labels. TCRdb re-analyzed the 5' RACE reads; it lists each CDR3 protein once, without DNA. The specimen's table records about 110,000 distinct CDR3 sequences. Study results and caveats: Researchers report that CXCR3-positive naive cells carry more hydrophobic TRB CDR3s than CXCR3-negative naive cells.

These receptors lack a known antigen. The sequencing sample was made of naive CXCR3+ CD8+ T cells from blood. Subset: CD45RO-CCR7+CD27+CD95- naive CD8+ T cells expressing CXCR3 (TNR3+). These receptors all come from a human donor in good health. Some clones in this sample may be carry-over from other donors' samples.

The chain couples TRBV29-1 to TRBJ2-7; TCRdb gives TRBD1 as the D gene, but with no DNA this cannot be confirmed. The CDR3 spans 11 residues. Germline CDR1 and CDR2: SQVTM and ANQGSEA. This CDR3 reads CSVGTGGEQYF.

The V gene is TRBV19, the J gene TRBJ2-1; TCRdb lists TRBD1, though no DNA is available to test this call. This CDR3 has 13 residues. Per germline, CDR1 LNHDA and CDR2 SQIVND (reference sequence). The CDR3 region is CASRSRAINEQFF.

The CDR3 protein is CASSQERRESYEQYF. The chain couples TRBV4-1 to TRBJ2-7; the D call of TRBD2 rests on TCRdb alone, since no DNA is present to check it. Germline loops: CDR1 MGHRA, CDR2 YSYEKL. The CDR3 length is 15 residues.

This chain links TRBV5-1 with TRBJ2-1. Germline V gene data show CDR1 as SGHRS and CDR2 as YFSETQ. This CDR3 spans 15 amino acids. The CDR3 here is CASSPDRGSYNEQFF.

Here the CDR3 reads CASSIDNSGGHEQFF. The gene calls are TRBV19 and TRBJ2-1; absent DNA, TCRdb's TRBD2 call cannot be checked. CDR3 length: 15 amino acids. The germline V gene has CDR1 LNHDA and CDR2 SQIVND (reference sequence). The variable domain in full, with the rest retrieved from reference TRBV19 and TRBJ2-1, is DGGITQSPKYLFRKEGQNVTLSCEQNLNHDAMYWYRQDPGQGLRLIYYSQIVNDFQKGDIAEGYSVSREKKESFPLTVTSAQKNPTAFYLCASSIDNSGGHEQFFGPGTRLTVL.

This CDR3 is CASSTPGLAGGGEQFF. This chain uses TRBV5-1 with TRBJ2-1; TCRdb's D call, TRBD2, is unchecked because there is no DNA. Germline lookup yields CDR1 SGHRS and CDR2 YFSETQ. The CDR3 sequence is 16 residues long.

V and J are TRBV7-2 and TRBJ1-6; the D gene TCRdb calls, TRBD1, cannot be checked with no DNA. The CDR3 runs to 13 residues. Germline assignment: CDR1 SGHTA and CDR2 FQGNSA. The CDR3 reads CASSLVPGRALHF.

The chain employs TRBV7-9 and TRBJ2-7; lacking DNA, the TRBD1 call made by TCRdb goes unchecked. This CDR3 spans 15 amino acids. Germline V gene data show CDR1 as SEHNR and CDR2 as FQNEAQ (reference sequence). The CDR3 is CASSSIGQGGYEQYF.

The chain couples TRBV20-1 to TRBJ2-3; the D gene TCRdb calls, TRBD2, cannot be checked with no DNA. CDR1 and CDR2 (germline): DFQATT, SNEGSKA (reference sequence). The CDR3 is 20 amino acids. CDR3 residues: CSARVTPLGLAGGGTDTQYF.

CDR3 in amino acids: CASSLVGEGYNEQFF. This rearrangement joins TRBV7-6 to TRBJ2-1; TCRdb reports TRBD2, a call that lacks DNA to check it against. Germline V gives CDR1 SGHVS, CDR2 FNYEAQ. The CDR3 loop spans 15 amino acids.

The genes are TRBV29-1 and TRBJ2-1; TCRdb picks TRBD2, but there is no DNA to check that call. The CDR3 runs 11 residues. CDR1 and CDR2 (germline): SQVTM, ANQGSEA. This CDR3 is CSVSGGNEQFF.

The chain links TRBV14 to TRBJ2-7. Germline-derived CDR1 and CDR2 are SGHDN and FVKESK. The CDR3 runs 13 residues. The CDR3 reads CASSQTSSYEQYF.